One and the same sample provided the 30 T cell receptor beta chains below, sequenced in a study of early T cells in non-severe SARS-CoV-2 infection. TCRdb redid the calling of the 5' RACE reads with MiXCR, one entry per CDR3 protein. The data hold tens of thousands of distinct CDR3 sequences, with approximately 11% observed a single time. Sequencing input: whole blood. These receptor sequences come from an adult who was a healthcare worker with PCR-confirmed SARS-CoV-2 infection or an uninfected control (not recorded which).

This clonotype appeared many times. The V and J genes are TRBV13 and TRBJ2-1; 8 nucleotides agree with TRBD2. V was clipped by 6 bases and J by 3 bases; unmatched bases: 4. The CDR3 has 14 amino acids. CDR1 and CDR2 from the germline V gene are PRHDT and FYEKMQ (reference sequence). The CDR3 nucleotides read TGTGCCAGCAGTGCGGGGGGCTTCTACAATGAGCAGTTCTTC. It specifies CASSAGGFYNEQFF.

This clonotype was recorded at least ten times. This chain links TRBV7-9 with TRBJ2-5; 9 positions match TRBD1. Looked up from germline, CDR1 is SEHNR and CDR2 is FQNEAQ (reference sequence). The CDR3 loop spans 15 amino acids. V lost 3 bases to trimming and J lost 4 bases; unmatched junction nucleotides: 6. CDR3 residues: CASSFRDRALETQYF. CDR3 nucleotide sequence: TGTGCCAGCAGCTTCCGGGACAGGGCCCTAGAGACCCAGTACTTC.

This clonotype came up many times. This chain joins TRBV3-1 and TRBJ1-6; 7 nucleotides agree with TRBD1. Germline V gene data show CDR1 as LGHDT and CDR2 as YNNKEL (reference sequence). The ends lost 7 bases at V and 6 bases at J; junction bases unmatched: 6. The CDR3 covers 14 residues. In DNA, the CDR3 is TGTGCCAGCAATTGGGACAGTGTTAATTCACCCCTCCACTTT. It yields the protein CASNWDSVNSPLHF.

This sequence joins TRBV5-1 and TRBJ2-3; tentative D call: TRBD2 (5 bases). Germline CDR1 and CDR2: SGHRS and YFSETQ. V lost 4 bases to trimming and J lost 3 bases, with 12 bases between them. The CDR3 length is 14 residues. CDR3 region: CASSILERTDTQYF. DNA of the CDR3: TGCGCCAGCAGCATCCTGGAGCGGACAGATACGCAGTATTTT.

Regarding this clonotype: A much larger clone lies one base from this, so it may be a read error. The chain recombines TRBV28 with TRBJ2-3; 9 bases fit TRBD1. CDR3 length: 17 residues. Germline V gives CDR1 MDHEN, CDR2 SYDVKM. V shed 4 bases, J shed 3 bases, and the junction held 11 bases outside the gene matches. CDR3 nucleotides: TGTGCCAGCAGTTCCTTGACAGGGGGTATCAGGACAGATACGCAGTATTTT. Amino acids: CASSSLTGGIRTDTQYF.

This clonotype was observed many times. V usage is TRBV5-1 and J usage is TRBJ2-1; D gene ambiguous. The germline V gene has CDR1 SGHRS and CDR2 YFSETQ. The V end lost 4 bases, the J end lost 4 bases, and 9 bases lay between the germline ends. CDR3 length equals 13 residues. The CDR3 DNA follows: TGCGCCAGCAGCGTTGGAGATTACAATGAGCAGTTCTTC. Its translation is CASSVGDYNEQFF.

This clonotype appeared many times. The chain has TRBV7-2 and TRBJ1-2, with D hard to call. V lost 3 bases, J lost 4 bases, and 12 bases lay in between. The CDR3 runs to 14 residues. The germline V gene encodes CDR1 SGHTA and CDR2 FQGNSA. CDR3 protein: CASSFVPVLYGYTF. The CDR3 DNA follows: TGTGCCAGCAGCTTCGTTCCCGTACTCTATGGCTACACCTTC.

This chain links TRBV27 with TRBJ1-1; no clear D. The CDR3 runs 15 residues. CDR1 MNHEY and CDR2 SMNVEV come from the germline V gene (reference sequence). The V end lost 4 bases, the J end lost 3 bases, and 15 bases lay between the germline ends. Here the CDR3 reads CASSSFSGRDTEAFF. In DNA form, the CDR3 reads TGTGCCAGCAGTTCATTTTCCGGACGGGACACTGAAGCTTTCTTT.

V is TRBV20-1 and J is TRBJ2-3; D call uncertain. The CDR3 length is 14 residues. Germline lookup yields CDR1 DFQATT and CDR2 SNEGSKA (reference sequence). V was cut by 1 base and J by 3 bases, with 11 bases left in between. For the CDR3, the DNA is TGCAGTGCTAGAGGGGCTCGTCAGACAGATACGCAGTATTTT. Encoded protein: CSARGARQTDTQYF.

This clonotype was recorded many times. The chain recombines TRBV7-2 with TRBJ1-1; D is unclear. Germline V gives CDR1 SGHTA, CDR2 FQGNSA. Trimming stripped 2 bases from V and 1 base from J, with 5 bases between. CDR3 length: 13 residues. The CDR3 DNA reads TGTGCCAGCAGCTTATGGGCGAACACTGAAGCTTTCTTT. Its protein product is CASSLWANTEAFF.

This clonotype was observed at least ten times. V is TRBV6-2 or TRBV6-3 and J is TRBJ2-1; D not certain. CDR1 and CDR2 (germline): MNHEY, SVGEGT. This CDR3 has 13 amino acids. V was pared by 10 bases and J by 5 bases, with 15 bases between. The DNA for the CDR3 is TGTGCCACCCGGCGCTGGATCAACAATGAGCAGTTCTTC. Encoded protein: CATRRWINNEQFF.

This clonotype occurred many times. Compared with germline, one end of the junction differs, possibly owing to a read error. The CDR3 protein is CASSMGHGGFF. The CDR3 nucleotides are TGTGCCAGTAGTATGGGACACGGGGGGTTCTTC. V usage is TRBV19 and J usage is TRBJ2-5; weak D call: TRBD2 (7 bases). CDR1 and CDR2 (germline): LNHDA, SQIVND (reference sequence). This CDR3 contains 11 residues.

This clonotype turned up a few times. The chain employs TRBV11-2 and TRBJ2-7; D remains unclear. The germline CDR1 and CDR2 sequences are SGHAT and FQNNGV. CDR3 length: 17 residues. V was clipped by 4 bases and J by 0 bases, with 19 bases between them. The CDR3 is CASSSGQTRLSSYEQYF. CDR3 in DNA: TGTGCCAGCAGCTCGGGCCAGACCCGTCTAAGCTCCTACGAGCAGTACTTC.

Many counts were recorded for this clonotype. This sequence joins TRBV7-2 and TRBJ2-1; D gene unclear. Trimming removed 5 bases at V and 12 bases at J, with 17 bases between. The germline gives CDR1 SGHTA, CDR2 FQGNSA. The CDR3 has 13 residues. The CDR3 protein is CASSPPDGSGQFF. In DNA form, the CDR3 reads TGTGCCAGCAGCCCCCCCGACGGCTCCGGGCAGTTCTTC.

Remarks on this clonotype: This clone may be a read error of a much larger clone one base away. As DNA, the CDR3 is TGTGCCAGCAGCTCCGGGGCCCACGAGACCCAGTACTTC. Translated, it gives CASSSGAHETQYF. The rearrangement joins TRBV7-3 to TRBJ2-5; D might be TRBD1 or TRBD2, each matching 5 bases. The CDR3 is made up of 13 amino acids. Looked up from germline, CDR1 is SGHTA and CDR2 is FQGTGA. Trimming pared 4 bases from V and 5 bases from J, leaving 11 bases between.

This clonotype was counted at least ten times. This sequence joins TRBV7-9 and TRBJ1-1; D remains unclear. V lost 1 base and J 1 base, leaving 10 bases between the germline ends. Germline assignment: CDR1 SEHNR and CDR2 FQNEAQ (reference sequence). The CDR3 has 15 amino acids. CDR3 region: CASSLGAAANTEAFF. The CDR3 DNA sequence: TGTGCCAGCAGCTTAGGTGCGGCAGCGAACACTGAAGCTTTCTTT.

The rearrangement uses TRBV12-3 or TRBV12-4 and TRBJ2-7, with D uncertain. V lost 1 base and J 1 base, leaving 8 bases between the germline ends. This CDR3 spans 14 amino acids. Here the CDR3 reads CASSLGTVSYEQYF. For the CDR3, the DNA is TGTGCCAGCAGTTTAGGGACGGTATCCTACGAGCAGTACTTC.

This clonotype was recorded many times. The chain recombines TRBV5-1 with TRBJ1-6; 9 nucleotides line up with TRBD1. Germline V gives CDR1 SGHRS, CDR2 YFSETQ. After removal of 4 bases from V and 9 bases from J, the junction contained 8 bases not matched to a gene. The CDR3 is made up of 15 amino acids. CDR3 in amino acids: CASSLTGGTGSPLHF. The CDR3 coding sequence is TGCGCCAGCAGCCTGACAGGGGGTACTGGTTCACCCCTCCACTTT.

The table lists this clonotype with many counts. CDR3 sequence reads: CASSDYPGTQYF. Here the CDR3 DNA reads TGTGCCAGCAGTGACTACCCAGGGACCCAGTACTTC. This rearrangement joins TRBV6-2 or TRBV6-3 to TRBJ2-5, with D possibly TRBD2 on 5 matching bases. V was pared by 5 bases and J by 7 bases, with 11 bases between. The CDR3 runs to 12 residues. Germline values: CDR1 MNHEY, CDR2 SVGEGT.

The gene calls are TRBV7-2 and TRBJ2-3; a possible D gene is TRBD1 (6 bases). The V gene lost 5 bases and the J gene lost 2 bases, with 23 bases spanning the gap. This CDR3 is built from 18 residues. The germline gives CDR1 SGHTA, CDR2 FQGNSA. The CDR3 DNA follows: TGTGCCAGCAGCACGGAAGGGCAGGGGCCAATATACACAGATACGCAGTATTTT. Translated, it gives CASSTEGQGPIYTDTQYF.

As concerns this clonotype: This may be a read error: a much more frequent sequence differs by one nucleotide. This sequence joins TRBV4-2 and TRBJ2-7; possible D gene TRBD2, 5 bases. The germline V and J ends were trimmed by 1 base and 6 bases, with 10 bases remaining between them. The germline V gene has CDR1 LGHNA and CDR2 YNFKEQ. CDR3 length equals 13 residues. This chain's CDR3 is CASSQVRTFEQYF. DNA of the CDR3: TGTGCCAGCAGCCAAGTTCGGACTTTCGAGCAGTACTTC.

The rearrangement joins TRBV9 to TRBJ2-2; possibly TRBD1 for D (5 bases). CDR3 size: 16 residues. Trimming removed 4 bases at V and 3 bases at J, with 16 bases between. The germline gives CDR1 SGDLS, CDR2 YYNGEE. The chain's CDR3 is CASSLTGWGHTGELFF. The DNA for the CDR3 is TGTGCCAGCAGCCTCACCGGGTGGGGCCACACCGGGGAGCTGTTTTTT. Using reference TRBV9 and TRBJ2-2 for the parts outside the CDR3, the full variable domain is DSGVTQTPKHLITATGQRVTLRCSPRSGDLSVYWYQQSLDQGLQFLIQYYNGEERAKGNILERFSAQQFPDLHSELNLSSLELGDSALYFCASSLTGWGHTGELFFGEGSRLTVL.

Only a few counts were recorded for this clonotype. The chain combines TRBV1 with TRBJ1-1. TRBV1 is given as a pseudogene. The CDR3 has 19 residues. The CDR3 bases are TGCACCAGCAGCCACGCGGGCGGGCCTGGGGTCAGGTGGGGTACTGAAGCTTTCTTT. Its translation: CTSSHAGGPGVRWGTEAFF.

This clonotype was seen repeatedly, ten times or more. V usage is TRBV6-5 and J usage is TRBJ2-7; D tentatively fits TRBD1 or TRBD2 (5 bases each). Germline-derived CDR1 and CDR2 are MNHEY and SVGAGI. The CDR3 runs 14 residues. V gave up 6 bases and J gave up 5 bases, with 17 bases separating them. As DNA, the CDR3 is TGTGCCAGCAGCCCGGGGTGGGGCACCCACGAGCAGTACTTC. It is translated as CASSPGWGTHEQYF.

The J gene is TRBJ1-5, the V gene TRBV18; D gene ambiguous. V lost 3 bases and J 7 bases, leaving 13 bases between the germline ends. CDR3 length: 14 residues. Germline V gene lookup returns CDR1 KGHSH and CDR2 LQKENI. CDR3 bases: TGTGCCAGCTCACCCATGGTCTCTACCCAGCCCCAGCATTTT. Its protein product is CASSPMVSTQPQHF.

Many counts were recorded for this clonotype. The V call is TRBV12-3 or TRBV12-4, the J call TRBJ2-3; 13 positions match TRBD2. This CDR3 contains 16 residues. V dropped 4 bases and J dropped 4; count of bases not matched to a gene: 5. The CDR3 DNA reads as TGTGCCAGCAGTTCATCGGGACTAGCGGGGCCAGATACGCAGTATTTT. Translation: CASSSSGLAGPDTQYF.

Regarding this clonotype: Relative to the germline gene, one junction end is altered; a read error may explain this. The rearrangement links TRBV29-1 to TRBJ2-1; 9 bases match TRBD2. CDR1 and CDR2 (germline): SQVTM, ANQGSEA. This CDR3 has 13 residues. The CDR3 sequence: CSVEDILAGSQFF. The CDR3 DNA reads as TGTAGCGTTGAAGATATTCTAGCGGGATCCCAGTTCTTC.

The CDR3 reads CAISPSGRAGDTQYF. In DNA, the CDR3 is TGTGCCATCAGTCCCAGCGGGAGGGCCGGAGATACGCAGTATTTT. V and J are TRBV10-3 and TRBJ2-3; 10 bases map to TRBD2. With V trimmed by 5 bases and J by 5 bases, 7 bases remained unmatched. The CDR3 loop spans 15 amino acids. The germline CDR1 and CDR2 sequences are ENHRY and SYGVKD.

The CDR3 protein is CASSPHGGNYGYTF. The CDR3 DNA follows: TGTGCCAGCAGCCCACATGGTGGGAACTATGGCTACACCTTC. The V call is TRBV6-2 or TRBV6-3, the J call TRBJ1-2; unclear D gene. Deletions cut 6 bases from V and 2 bases from J, with 13 bases between. Germline V CDR1 and CDR2: MNHEY, SVGEGT. The CDR3 is 14 amino acids.

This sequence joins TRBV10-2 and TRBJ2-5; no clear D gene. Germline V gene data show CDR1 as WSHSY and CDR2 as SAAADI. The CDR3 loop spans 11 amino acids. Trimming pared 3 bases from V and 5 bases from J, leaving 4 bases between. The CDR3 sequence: CASSDLETQYF. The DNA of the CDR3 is TGCGCCAGCAGTGATTTGGAGACCCAGTACTTC.